The sequence of this T cell receptor (beta chain) was determined in a study of OX40 agonist ivuxolimab in advanced cancers. Study-level background: Ivuxolimab, an agonistic anti-OX40 (CD134) antibody, was given to patients. At 0.01 to 10 mg/kg, ivuxolimab was administered intravenously to patients every 2 weeks. Study-level findings and limits: The specificity for antigen of the expanded peripheral T cells was not determined. Fewer expanded clones were found on average in CD4+ than in CD8+ T cells.

This CDR3 comprises 15 residues. The germline gives CDR1 MDHEN, CDR2 SYDVKM. TCRdb's copy holds only in-frame clones and misses some; the assay was immunoSEQ multiplex PCR. The table has 55,000 to 90,000 clones, about 86% seen once. As to this clone: Its antigen is not known. One end of the junction fails to match germline, which may point to a read error.

The chain has TRBV28 and TRBJ2-7; 8 positions agree with TRBD1. The TCR sequence derives from an adult with an advanced solid tumor such as melanoma, head and neck, liver or kidney cancer. The specimen comprised CD4+ or CD8+ T cells sorted from blood, sampled in a trial of the OX40 agonist ivuxolimab. The CDR3 region has the DNA TGTGCCAGCAGTCTATGGGACAGGTCTGGCTACGAGCAGTACTTC. It codes for CASSLWDRSGYEQYF. Full variable domain (missing parts from reference TRBV28 and TRBJ2-7): DVKVTQSSRYLVKRTGEKVFLECVQDMDHENMFWYRQDPGLGLRLIYFSYDVKMKEKGDIPEGYSVSREKKERFSLILESASTNQTSMYLCASSLWDRSGYEQYFGPGTRLTVT.